A few counts support the clone carrying this T cell receptor (beta chain). Antigen: not known. Sequencing of cultured CD4+ T cell DNA used the Oncomine TCR Beta short-read assay. One entry per CDR3 protein, called by TCRdb with MiXCR from the PCR reads. Of approximately 15,000 distinct CDR3 sequences in the sample, around two fifths were seen once. Germline V lookup: CDR1 SGHVS, CDR2 FNYEAQ. This CDR3 comprises 18 residues. Losses at the gene ends were 5 bases for V and 2 bases for J; bases not matched to a gene: 10. The data were taken from a study of vaccination and CD4 T cells after COVID-19. Study overall: Post-COVID draws followed diagnosis by a median around 92 days (range 35 to 161).

The sample's treatment: approximately nine-day PBMC culture with coronavirus spike peptide pools or control peptides (ViraFEST assay). Here the sequenced sample was CD4+ T cells from blood, cultured in vitro, taken after SARS-CoV-2 vaccination. The chain couples TRBV7-6 to TRBJ2-6, with 9 bases that match TRBD1. The clonotype comes from a human donor who had recovered from COVID-19. The CDR3 loop reads CASSLVRDRVAGANVLTF. The CDR3 DNA sequence: TGTGCCAGCAGCCTCGTGAGGGACAGGGTTGCTGGGGCCAACGTCCTGACTTTC.